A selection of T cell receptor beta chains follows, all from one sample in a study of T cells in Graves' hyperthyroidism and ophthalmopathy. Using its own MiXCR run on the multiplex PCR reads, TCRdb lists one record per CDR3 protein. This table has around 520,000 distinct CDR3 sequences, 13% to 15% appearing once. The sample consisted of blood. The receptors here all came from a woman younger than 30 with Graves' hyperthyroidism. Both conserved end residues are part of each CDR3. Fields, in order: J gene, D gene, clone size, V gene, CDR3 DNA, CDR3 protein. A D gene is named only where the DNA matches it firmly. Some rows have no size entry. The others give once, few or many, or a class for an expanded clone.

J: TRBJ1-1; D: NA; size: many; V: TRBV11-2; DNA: TGTGCCAGCAGCTCAGGACATATGGGGGCTTTCTTT; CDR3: CASSSGHMGAFF
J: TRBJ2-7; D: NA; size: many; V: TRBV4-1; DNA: TGCGCCAGCAGCCAAGTGACATCTTCCTACGAGCAGTACTTC; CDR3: CASSQVTSSYEQYF
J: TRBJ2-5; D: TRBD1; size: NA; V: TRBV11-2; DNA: TGTGCCAGCAGCCAAAACCGGGACAGGGTAGAAGAGACCCAGTACTTC; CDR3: CASSQNRDRVEETQYF
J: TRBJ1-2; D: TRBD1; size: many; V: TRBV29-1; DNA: TGCAGCTCCCGGACAGGGGATGGCTATGGCTACACCTTC; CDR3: CSSRTGDGYGYTF
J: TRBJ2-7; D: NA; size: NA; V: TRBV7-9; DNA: TGTGCCAGCAGCTTAGGAATCGGGGTCAACTACGAGCAGTACTTC; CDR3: CASSLGIGVNYEQYF
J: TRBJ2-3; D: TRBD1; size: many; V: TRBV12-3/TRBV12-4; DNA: TGTGCCAGCAGCCCCGGGACAGGGGTCCCAGATACGCAGTATTTT; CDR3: CASSPGTGVPDTQYF
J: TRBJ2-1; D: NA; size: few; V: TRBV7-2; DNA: TGTGCCAGCAGCCTAACCCGACTAGGGATGTCATACAATGAGCAGTTCTTC; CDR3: CASSLTRLGMSYNEQFF
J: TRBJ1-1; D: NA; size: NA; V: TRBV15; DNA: TGTGCCACCAGCAGATCACGACAGGTTGGTACTGAAGCTTTCTTT; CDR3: CATSRSRQVGTEAFF
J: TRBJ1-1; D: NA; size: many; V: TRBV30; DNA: TGTGCCTGGAGCTTGACGGGGACTGAAGCTTTCTTT; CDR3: CAWSLTGTEAFF
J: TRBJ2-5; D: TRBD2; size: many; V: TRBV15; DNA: TGTGCCACCAGCAGAGATCTTGAGGGTAGCGGGAGTGGAGTAAAGACCCAGTACTTC; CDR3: CATSRDLEGSGSGVKTQYF
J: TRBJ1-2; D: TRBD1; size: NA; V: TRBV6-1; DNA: TGTGCCAGCAAAAACGGGGCGGCAGGGGGGGGCTATGGCTACACCTTC; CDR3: CASKNGAAGGGYGYTF
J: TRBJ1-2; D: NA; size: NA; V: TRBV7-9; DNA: TGTGCCAGCAGCCCGGAGACGAAATCTTATGGCTACACCTTC; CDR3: CASSPETKSYGYTF
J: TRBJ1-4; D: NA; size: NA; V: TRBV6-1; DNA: TGTGCCAGCAGTCTGGCACAGTCTAATGAAAAACTGTTTTTT; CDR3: CASSLAQSNEKLFF
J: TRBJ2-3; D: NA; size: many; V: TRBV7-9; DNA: TGTGCCAGCAGCTTAGCACTAGTCGGTACAGATACGCAGTATTTT; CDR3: CASSLALVGTDTQYF
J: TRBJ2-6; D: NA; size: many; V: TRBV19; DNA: TGTGCCAGTAGCCTAATCGAAGGCTTTTCTGGGGCCAACGTCCTGACTTTC; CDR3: CASSLIEGFSGANVLTF
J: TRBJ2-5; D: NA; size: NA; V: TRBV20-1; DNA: TGCAGTGGGATAAGGGACGTCCAAGAGACCCAGTACTTC; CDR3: CSGIRDVQETQYF
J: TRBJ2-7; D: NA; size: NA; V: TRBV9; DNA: TGTGCCAGCAGCGTAGACCCCGACAACACCTACGAGCAGTACTTC; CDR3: CASSVDPDNTYEQYF
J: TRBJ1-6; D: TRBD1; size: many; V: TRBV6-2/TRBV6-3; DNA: TGTGCCACCGTCCGAGACAGGGGCGTCGATTCACCCCTCCACTTT; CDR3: CATVRDRGVDSPLHF
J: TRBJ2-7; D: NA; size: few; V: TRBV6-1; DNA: TGTGCCAGCAGTAACACAGGTTTGAGGTCCGAGCAGTACTTC; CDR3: CASSNTGLRSEQYF
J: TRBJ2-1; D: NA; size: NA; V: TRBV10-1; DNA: TGCGCCAGCAGTGATGCCTTCCGGGGTTACAATGAGCAGTTCTTC; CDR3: CASSDAFRGYNEQFF
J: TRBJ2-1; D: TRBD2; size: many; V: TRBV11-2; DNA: TGTGCCAGCATCCCCTCTAGCGGGACGCACAATGAGCAGTTCTTC; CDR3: CASIPSSGTHNEQFF
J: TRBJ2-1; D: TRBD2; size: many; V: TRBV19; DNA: TGTGCCAGTATAGGGAGGGACGGACCGTTATACAATGAGCAGTTCTTC; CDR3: CASIGRDGPLYNEQFF
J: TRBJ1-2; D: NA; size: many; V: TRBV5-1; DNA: TGCGCCAGCAGCTCTTCTGCCATGGACAGTAACTATGGCTACACCTTC; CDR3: CASSSSAMDSNYGYTF
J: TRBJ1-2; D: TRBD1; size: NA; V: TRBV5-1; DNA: TGCGCCAGCAGCCCAAACGCCGGGACAGGGGGCGTAGAGGGCTACACCTTC; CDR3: CASSPNAGTGGVEGYTF
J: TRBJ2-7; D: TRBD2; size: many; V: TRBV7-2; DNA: TGTGCCAGCAGCGACTGGACAGCCGGGACTAGCGAGTACTTC; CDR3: CASSDWTAGTSEYF
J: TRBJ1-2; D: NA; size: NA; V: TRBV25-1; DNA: TGTGCCAGCAGTGAATATCTGGGGCCGTACTATGGCTACACCTTC; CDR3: CASSEYLGPYYGYTF
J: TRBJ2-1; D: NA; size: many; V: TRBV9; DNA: TGTGCCAGCAGCAAGCATAGCGGAGCCGAAAACAATGAGCAGTTCTTC; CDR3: CASSKHSGAENNEQFF
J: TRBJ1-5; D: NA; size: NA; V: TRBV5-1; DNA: TGCGCCAGCAGCTTGGATGGGGGTCAGCCCCAGCATTTT; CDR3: CASSLDGGQPQHF
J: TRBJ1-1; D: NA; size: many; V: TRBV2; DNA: TGTGCCGGTACTGGAGGGACTGAAGCTTTCTTT; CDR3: CAGTGGTEAFF
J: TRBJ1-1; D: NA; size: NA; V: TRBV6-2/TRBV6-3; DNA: TGTGCCAGCAGTTACACCACCCTGAACACTGAAGCTTTCTTT; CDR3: CASSYTTLNTEAFF
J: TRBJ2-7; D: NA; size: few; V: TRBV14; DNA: TGTGCCAGCAGCCTCAGAAGGACTACTTCCTCCTACGAGCAGTACTTC; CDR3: CASSLRRTTSSYEQYF
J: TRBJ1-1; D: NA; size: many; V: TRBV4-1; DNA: TGCGCCAGCAGCCAAGATGTTCGTAGTAGCGGAACTGAAGCTTTCTTT; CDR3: CASSQDVRSSGTEAFF
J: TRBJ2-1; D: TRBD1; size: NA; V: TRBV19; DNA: TGTGCCAGTAGTATGGCAGGGGGAATAAGTGAGCAGTTCTTC; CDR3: CASSMAGGISEQFF
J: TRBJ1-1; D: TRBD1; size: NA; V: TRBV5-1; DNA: TGCGCCAGCAGCCCCGAAGGGACAGGGTCCACTGAAGCTTTCTTT; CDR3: CASSPEGTGSTEAFF
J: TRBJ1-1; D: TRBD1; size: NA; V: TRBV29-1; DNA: TGCAGCGGGCAACAGGGGGCGCGAACTGAAGCTTTCTTT; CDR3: CSGQQGARTEAFF
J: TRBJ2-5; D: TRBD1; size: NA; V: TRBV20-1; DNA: TGCAGTGCTAGAGCAGGTGATGGGGTCCCGGGACAGGGACAGTACTTC; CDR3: CSARAGDGVPGQGQYF
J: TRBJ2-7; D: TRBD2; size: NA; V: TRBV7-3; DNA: TGTGCCAGCAGCTTAGAGTCTAGCGGAAATTACGAGCAGTACTTC; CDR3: CASSLESSGNYEQYF
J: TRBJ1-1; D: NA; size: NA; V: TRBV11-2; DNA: TGTGCCAGCAGCTTAGGCTCGGGACTGAACACTGAAGCTTTCTTT; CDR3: CASSLGSGLNTEAFF
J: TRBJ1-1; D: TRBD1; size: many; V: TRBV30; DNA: TGTGCCTGGAAGAGGGGGCGAGCGGTCACTGAAGCTTTCTTT; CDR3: CAWKRGRAVTEAFF
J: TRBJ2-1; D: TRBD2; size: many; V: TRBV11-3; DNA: TGTGCCAGCACCGCTAGCGGGAGGGATTACAATGAGCAGTTCTTC; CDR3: CASTASGRDYNEQFF
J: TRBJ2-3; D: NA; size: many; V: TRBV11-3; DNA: TGTGCCAGCAGCTTAGTCCCGAGCGGAATCCTCACAGATACGCAGTATTTT; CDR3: CASSLVPSGILTDTQYF
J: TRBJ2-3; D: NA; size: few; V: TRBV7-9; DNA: TGTGCCAGCAGCTTAGGATTCGGGGGGCACACAGATACGCAGTATTTT; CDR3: CASSLGFGGHTDTQYF
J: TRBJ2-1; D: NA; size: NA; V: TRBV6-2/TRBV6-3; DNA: TGTGCCAGCAGTCGCCCAAAGGGTAGCGGACTCTACAATGAGCAGTTCTTC; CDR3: CASSRPKGSGLYNEQFF
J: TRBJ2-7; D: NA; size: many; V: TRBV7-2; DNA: TGTGCCAGCAGCTTACCCTGGGGCTACGAGCAGTACTTC; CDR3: CASSLPWGYEQYF
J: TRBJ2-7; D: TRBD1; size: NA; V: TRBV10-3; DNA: TGTGCCATCAGGAACAGGGGACCCACCTACGAGCAGTACTTC; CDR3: CAIRNRGPTYEQYF
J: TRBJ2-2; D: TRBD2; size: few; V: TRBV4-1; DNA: TGCGCCAGCAGCCAACCCGGGGGGTCCGGGGAGCTGTTTTTT; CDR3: CASSQPGGSGELFF